One and the same sample provided the 17 T cell receptor beta chains below, sequenced in a study of cytotoxic CD8 clonotypes in ibrutinib-treated CLL (dated by TCRdb to 2020 to 2022). The library was generated by the immunoSEQ multiplex PCR assay. TCRdb stores this immuneACCESS table with in-frame sequences only. Part of the clones is absent; in the studies checked, under half of the shortfall reflects unresolved V genes, and no reason is known for the rest. In all, the sample holds a few hundred thousand clones, and over 60% of those were seen once. The ten largest clones take up around 6.6% of the sample. The source material was PBMCs, sampled after 36 months of ibrutinib treatment. Receptor source: a human donor with chronic lymphocytic leukemia.

The rearrangement joins TRBV4-1 to TRBJ2-5, with a weak D call TRBD1 (5 bases). The CDR3 is made up of 14 amino acids. V was cut by 1 base and J by 1 base, with 7 bases left in between. CDR1 is MGHRA and CDR2 is YSYEKL in the germline V gene. The CDR3 DNA sequence: TGCGCCAGCAGCCAAGCAGGGTTCCAAGAGACCCAGTACTTC. Translation gives CASSQAGFQETQYF.

The chain joins TRBV4-1 to TRBJ2-4; D is uncertain. The germline V gene has CDR1 MGHRA and CDR2 YSYEKL. This CDR3 is 18 amino acids long. The ends were cut back, 0 bases at V and 0 bases at J, with 15 bases in the middle. CDR3 in amino acids: CASSQERWLPLAKNIQYF. DNA of the CDR3: TGCGCCAGCAGCCAAGAGCGGTGGCTCCCCCTAGCCAAAAACATTCAGTACTTC.

The chain combines TRBV5-3 with TRBJ2-3; 7 bases match TRBD1. TRBV5-3 counts as an open reading frame of uncertain function. The CDR3 runs 17 residues. V trimming: 4 bases; J trimming: 5 bases; junction bases outside the gene matches: 16. CDR3 protein: CARSPLPGQRVRDTQYF. The CDR3 coding sequence is TGTGCCAGAAGCCCCCTCCCGGGACAGAGGGTTAGAGATACGCAGTATTTT.

J is TRBJ1-2 and V is TRBV29-1; a possible D gene is TRBD1 (6 bases). CDR1 and CDR2 (germline): SQVTM, ANQGSEA. The CDR3 runs to 13 residues. Trimming removed 4 bases at V and 6 bases at J, with 15 bases between. Here the CDR3 reads CSVGRGIGDGYTF. CDR3 nucleotide sequence: TGCAGCGTTGGGAGGGGGATCGGGGATGGCTACACCTTC.

This clone was found a few times. The genes are TRBV6-1 and TRBJ2-7, with TRBD1 as a possible D gene (6 bases). This CDR3 region has 13 residues. Germline V gene sequence: CDR1 MNHNS, CDR2 SASEGT. Trimming pared 7 bases from V and 3 bases from J, leaving 13 bases between. The DNA of the CDR3 is TGTGCCAGCATACAACAGGGTATCTACGAGCAGTACTTC. Translating it yields CASIQQGIYEQYF.

The chain links TRBV15 to TRBJ1-2; D not resolved. Germline V gene sequence: CDR1 LNHNV, CDR2 YYDKDF (reference sequence). The CDR3 covers 16 residues. Trimming took 0 bases from V and 5 from J, leaving 16 bases between them. The CDR3 DNA follows: TGTGCCACCAGCAGAGATTTCCTCTTTTTGTATTATGGCTACACCTTC. Translating gives CATSRDFLFLYYGYTF.

V gene TRBV5-6 combines with J gene TRBJ1-1, with D unclear. CDR1 and CDR2 from the germline V gene are SGHDT and YYEEEE. Trimming removed 0 bases from V and 6 bases from J, with 6 bases in between. This CDR3 is built from 12 residues. Here the CDR3 DNA reads TGTGCCAGCAGCTTGGGGTGGGCTGAAGCTTTCTTT. Amino acids: CASSLGWAEAFF.

V gene TRBV25-1 combines with J gene TRBJ1-2, with D maybe TRBD1 (6 bases). V was cut by 1 base and J by 8 bases, with 14 bases left in between. Per the germline V gene, CDR1 is MGHDK and CDR2 is SYGVNS. This CDR3 is built from 14 residues. The CDR3 DNA sequence: TGTGCCAGCAGTGAATGGGGGGGGCAGGGAGGCTACACCTTC. It specifies CASSEWGGQGGYTF.

This sequence joins TRBV11-2 and TRBJ1-1, with D hard to call. Per the germline V gene, CDR1 is SGHAT and CDR2 is FQNNGV. The CDR3 length is 13 residues. V gave up 2 bases and J gave up 1 base, with 5 bases separating them. CDR3 loop: CASSLLGNTEAFF. The CDR3 DNA follows: TGTGCCAGCAGCTTACTTGGGAACACTGAAGCTTTCTTT.

The count of this clone is one. The V call is TRBV5-5, the J call TRBJ2-7, with unresolved D. The CDR3 is 14 residues long. The germline V and J ends were trimmed by 2 bases and 0 bases, with 9 bases remaining between them. Germline lookup yields CDR1 SGHKS and CDR2 YYEKEE (reference sequence). The CDR3 reads CASSFRPSSYEQYF. In DNA, the CDR3 is TGTGCCAGCAGCTTCAGGCCTAGCTCCTACGAGCAGTACTTC.

This clone was detected only a few times. The V and J genes are TRBV23-1 and TRBJ1-2; 8 nucleotides line up with TRBD1. TRBV23-1 is noted as an ORF with a role that remains uncertain. This CDR3 has 14 residues. V lost 4 bases, J lost 7 bases, and 8 bases stayed unmatched. CDR3 DNA: TGCGCCAGCAGTCCCCGGACAGGGAACAGTGGCTACACCTTC. Its translation is CASSPRTGNSGYTF.

The chain combines TRBV18 with TRBJ1-2; D is unclear. Germline V gene sequence: CDR1 KGHSH, CDR2 LQKENI. The CDR3 is 13 residues long. Trimming took 2 bases from V and 1 from J, leaving 5 bases between them. For the CDR3, the DNA is TGTGCCAGCTCACCATATAATAACTATGGCTACACCTTC. Translation: CASSPYNNYGYTF.

This clone was counted many times. The chain carries TRBV10-2 and TRBJ2-2, with 11 positions matching TRBD2. The V segment lost 7 bases and the J segment 8 bases; nucleotides outside the gene matches: 6. Per the germline V gene, CDR1 is WSHSY and CDR2 is SAAADI. The length of the CDR3 is 14 residues. CDR3: CASTLAGGGGELFF. CDR3 nucleotide sequence: TGCGCCAGCACCCTAGCGGGGGGTGGTGGGGAGCTGTTTTTT.

The chain carries TRBV7-9 and TRBJ2-2; 9 bases are shared with TRBD2. V trimming: 2 bases; J trimming: 6 bases; junction bases outside the gene matches: 7. CDR1 SEHNR and CDR2 FQNEAQ come from the germline V gene (reference sequence). The CDR3 covers 16 residues. As DNA, the CDR3 is TGTGCCAGCAGCTTAATCTCGGTAGCGGGGGCCGGGGAGCTGTTTTTT. Protein: CASSLISVAGAGELFF.

This sequence joins TRBV2 and TRBJ2-7, with 8 bases that match TRBD2. V trimming: 10 bases; J trimming: 0 bases; junction bases outside the gene matches: 5. The CDR3 sequence is 13 residues long. Germline CDR1 and CDR2: SNHLY and FYNNEI. The CDR3 protein is CATLAGFSYEQYF. CDR3 nucleotides: TGTGCCACTCTAGCGGGCTTCTCCTACGAGCAGTACTTC.

The table lists this clone with a few counts. The V and J genes are TRBV29-1 and TRBJ1-1; 8 positions match TRBD1. V dropped 0 bases and J dropped 9; count of bases not matched to a gene: 6. The CDR3 runs to 13 residues. Per the germline V gene, CDR1 is SQVTM and CDR2 is ANQGSEA. The CDR3 nucleotides are TGCAGCGTTGAAGAAACGGGACAGGAGAAAGCTTTCTTT. This encodes CSVEETGQEKAFF. Supplemented by reference TRBV29-1 and TRBJ1-1, the full variable domain reads SAVISQKPSRDICQRGTSLTIQCQVDSQVTMMFWYRQQPGQSLTLIATANQGSEATYESGFVIDKFPISRPNLTFSTLTVSNMSPEDSSIYLCSVEETGQEKAFFGQGTRLTVV.

The chain carries TRBV4-1 and TRBJ1-1; D remains unclear. Germline V gene data show CDR1 as MGHRA and CDR2 as YSYEKL. The CDR3 length is 18 residues. With 5 bases removed from V and 1 base from J, the gap between germline ends came to 23 bases. DNA for the CDR3: TGCGCCAGCAGCATCCGAAGCCCGGAGACCATAAAGAACACTGAAGCTTTCTTT. Translating it yields CASSIRSPETIKNTEAFF.